This TCR beta chain was recovered during a study of shared clonotypes between healthy human individuals. Study observations and caveats: The expectation was that sequencing depth would affect clonotype sharing among donors. Exclusively blood specimens were collected; tissue repertoires likely differ.

Memory CD4+ cells were the fraction left after CD45RA+ naive selection. Of note for this clone: Its cognate antigen is unknown.

Sequenced by immunoSEQ multiplex PCR; TCRdb stores in-frame clones only, minus some. Of under 2.5 million clones in the sample, less than 95% are singletons; the top ten hold 0.37%. The CDR3 covers 14 residues. CDR1 LGHNA and CDR2 YSLEER come from the germline V gene. V was trimmed by 1 base and J by 7 bases, leaving 10 bases between them. The J gene is TRBJ2-2, the V gene TRBV4-3; D is unresolved. This sequence originates from a man younger than 35 in good health. Some clones in this sample may be carry-over from other donors' samples. Input material: naive CD4+ T cells from PBMCs. Sample subset: CD45RA+ positively selected. CDR3 amino acids: CASSQGPWDGELFF. The CDR3 DNA sequence: TGCGCCAGCAGCCAAGGTCCCTGGGACGGGGAGCTGTTTTTT.